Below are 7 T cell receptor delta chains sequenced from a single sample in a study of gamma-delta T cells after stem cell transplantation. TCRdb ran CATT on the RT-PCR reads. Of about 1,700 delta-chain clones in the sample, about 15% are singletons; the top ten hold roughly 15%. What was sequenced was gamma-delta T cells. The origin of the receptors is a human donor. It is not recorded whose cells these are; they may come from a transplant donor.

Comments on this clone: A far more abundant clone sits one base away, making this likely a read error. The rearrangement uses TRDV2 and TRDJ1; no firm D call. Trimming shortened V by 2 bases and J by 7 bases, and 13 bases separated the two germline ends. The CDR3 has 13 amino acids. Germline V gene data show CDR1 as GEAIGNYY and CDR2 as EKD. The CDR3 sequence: CACDKGFSAKLIF. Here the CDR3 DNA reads TGTGCCTGTGACAAGGGGTTTAGTGCTAAACTCATCTTT.

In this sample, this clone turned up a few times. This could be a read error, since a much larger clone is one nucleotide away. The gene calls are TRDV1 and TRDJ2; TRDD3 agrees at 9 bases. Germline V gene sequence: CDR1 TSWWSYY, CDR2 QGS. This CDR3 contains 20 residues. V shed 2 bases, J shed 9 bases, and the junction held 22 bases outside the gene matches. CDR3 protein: CALGEDNLPWGIRWETQLFF. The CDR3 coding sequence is TGTGCTCTTGGGGAAGATAACCTTCCCTGGGGGATCCGATGGGAAACACAACTCTTCTTT.

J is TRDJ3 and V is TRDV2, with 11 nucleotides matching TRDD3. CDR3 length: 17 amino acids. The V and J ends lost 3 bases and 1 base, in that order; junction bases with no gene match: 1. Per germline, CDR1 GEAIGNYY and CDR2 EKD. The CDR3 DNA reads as TGTGCCTGTGACTACTGGGGGATATCCTGGGACACCCGACAGATGTTTTTC. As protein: CACDYWGISWDTRQMFF.

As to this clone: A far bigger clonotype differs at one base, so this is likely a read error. The CDR3 reads CACDNSPGGYASSWDTRQMFF. The CDR3 nucleotides are TGTGCCTGTGACAACAGTCCTGGGGGATACGCGAGCTCCTGGGACACCCGACAGATGTTTTTC. V gene TRDV2 combines with J gene TRDJ3; 12 bases are shared with TRDD3. Germline V lookup: CDR1 GEAIGNYY, CDR2 EKD. The CDR3 spans 21 residues. V trimming: 2 bases; J trimming: 0 bases; junction bases outside the gene matches: 10.

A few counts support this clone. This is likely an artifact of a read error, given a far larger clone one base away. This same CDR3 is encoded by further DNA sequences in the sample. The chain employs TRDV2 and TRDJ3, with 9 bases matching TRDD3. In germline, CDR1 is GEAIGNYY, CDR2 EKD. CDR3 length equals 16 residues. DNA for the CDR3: TGTGCTTGTGACTGGGGGAGCTCCTGGGACACCCGACAGATGTTTTTC. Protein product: CACDWGSSWDTRQMFF.

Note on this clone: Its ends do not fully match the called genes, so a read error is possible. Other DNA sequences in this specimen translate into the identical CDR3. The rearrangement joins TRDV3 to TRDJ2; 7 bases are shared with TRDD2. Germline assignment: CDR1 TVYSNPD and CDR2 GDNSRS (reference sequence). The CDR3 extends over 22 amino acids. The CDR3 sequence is CAFLPKGPGRIKGYFLTAPLFF. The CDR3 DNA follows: TGTGCCTTTCTTCCTAAGGGTCCTGGGAGGATAAAGGGGTATTTTTTGACAGCACCACTCTTCTTT.

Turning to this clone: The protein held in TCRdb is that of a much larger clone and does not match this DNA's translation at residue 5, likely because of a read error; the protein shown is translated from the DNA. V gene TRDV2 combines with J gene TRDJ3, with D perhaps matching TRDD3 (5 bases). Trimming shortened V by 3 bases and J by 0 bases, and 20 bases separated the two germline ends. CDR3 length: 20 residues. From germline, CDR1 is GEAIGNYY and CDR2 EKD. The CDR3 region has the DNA TGTGCCTGTGACGCCGTATACGCCCTGCCAAGCTCCTGGGACACCCGACAGATGTTTTTC. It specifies CACDAVYALPSSWDTRQMFF.